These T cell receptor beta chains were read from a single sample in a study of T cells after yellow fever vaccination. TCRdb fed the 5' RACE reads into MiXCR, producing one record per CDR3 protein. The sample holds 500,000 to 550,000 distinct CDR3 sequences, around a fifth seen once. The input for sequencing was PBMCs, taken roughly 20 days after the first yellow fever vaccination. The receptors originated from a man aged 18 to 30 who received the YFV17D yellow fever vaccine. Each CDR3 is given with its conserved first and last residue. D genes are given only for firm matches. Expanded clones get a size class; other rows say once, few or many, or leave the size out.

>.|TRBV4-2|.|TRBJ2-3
TGTGCCAGCAGCCAAGAATCCGGGTTGAGCACAGATACGCAGTATTTT
CASSQESGLSTDTQYF
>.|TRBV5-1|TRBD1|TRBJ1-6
TGCGCCAGCAGCTTACAACCGGGACAGGGGGACTCACCCCTCCACTTT
CASSLQPGQGDSPLHF
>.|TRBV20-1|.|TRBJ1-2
TGCAGTGCTAGAGAGGCATATGGCTACACCTTC
CSAREAYGYTF
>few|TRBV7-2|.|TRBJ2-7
TGTGCCAGCAGCCAGAACAGGGTCGAGCAGTACTTC
CASSQNRVEQYF
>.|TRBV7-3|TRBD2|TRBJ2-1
TGTGCCAGCTCTGGTGGCGGGGGGTACAATGAGCAGTTCTTC
CASSGGGGYNEQFF
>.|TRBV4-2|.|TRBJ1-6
TGTGCCAGCAGCCAAGAGGCGGGCCAGGGGTATAATTCACCCCTCCACTTT
CASSQEAGQGYNSPLHF
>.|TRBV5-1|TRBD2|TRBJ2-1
TGCGCCAGCAGCTTGGGGACTAGCGGGGGGGCCCTGGTCAATGAGCAGTTCTTC
CASSLGTSGGALVNEQFF
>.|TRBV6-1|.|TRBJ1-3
TGTGCCAGCAGCCGGACCGACTACACTGGAAACACCATATATTTT
CASSRTDYTGNTIYF
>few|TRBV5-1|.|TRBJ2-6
TGCGCCAGCCTCAGAGACTCTGGGGCCAACGTCCTGACTTTC
CASLRDSGANVLTF
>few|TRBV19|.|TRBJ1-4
TGTGCCAGTAGTATCCGGGTGGAAGATAGACTGTTTTTT
CASSIRVEDRLFF
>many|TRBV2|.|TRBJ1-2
TGTGCCAGCAGGCGGACAGCTAACTATGGCTACACCTTC
CASRRTANYGYTF
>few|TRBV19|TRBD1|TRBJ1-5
TGTGCCAGTTCACGCCTCGGACAGGGTAGCAATCAGCCCCAGCATTTT
CASSRLGQGSNQPQHF
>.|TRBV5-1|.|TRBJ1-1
TGCGCCAGCAGCTTGCTCCCCGGACCCGTGAACACTGAAGCTTTCTTT
CASSLLPGPVNTEAFF
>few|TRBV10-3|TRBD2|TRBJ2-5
TGTGCCACCGCGACCTGGACTAGCGGGGGGCCGGAGACCCAGTACTTC
CATATWTSGGPETQYF
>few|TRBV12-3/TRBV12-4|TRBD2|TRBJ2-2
TGTGCCAGCAGCCGATTAGCGGGGGGGCTGGGAACCGGGGAGCTGTTTTTT
CASSRLAGGLGTGELFF
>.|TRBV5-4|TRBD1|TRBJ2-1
TGTGCCAGCAGAGCGGACAGGGCCACCTACAATGAGCAGTTCTTC
CASRADRATYNEQFF
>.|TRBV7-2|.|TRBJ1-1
TGTGCCAGCAGCCCCGAGGTGGGACAACAAACTGAAGCTTTCTTT
CASSPEVGQQTEAFF
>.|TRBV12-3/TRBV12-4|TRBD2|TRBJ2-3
TGTGCCAGCAGTTTTTATCGGCTAGCGGGGGGGGATACGCAGTATTTT
CASSFYRLAGGDTQYF
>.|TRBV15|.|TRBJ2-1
TGTGCCACCAGCAGAGATGGGAGTAGCGGTGGGGAGCAGTTCTTC
CATSRDGSSGGEQFF
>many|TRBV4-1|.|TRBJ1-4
TGCGCCAGCAGCCCTTGGGAGCGGGGTGAAAAACTGTTTTTT
CASSPWERGEKLFF
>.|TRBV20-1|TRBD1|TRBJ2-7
TGCAGTGCTAATCTTCCAGGGGGTGAGCAGTACTTC
CSANLPGGEQYF
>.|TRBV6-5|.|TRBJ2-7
TGTGCCAGCAGTTACTCGGCAGAACCGTACGAGCAGTACTTC
CASSYSAEPYEQYF
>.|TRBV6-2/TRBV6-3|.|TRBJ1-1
TGTGCCAGCAGACCCCGTGGGCTGAACACTGAAGCTTTCTTT
CASRPRGLNTEAFF
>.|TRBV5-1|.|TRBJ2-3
TGCGCCAGCAAGCACGGGCAGGGGGGAGATACGCAGTATTTT
CASKHGQGGDTQYF
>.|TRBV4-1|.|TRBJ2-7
TGCGCCAGCAGCCAGGGTATCTCCTACGAGCAGTACTTC
CASSQGISYEQYF
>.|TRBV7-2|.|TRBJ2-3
TGTGCCAGCAGCTTATCCCCGGGGGCGGGCACAGATACGCAGTATTTT
CASSLSPGAGTDTQYF
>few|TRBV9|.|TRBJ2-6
TGTGCCAGCAGCCCCCTAAGGGACTCCTACTTCTCTGGGGCCAACGTCCTGACTTTC
CASSPLRDSYFSGANVLTF
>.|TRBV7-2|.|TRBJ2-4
TGTGCCAGCACCCGGGCCCACAAAAACATTCAGTACTTC
CASTRAHKNIQYF
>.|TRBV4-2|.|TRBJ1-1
TGTGCCAGCAGCCAAGGTCTGGACAGTCTGAACACTGAAGCTTTCTTT
CASSQGLDSLNTEAFF
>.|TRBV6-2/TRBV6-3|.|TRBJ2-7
TGTGCCAGCACCCCGGGACTGGAATACTACGAGCAGTACTTC
CASTPGLEYYEQYF
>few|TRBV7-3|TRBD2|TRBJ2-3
TGTGCCAGCAGCTTACTAGCGGCCCCAGATACGCAGTATTTT
CASSLLAAPDTQYF
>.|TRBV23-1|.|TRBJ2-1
TGCGCCAGCAGTTGGGGGGGGCAGCCCTACAATGAGCAGTTCTTC
CASSWGGQPYNEQFF
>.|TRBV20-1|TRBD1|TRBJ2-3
TGCAGTGCTTGGAAGGACAGGCGGGCGTGGGATACGCAGTATTTT
CSAWKDRRAWDTQYF
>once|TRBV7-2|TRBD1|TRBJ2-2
TGTGCCAGCAGCCGATGGACAGGGTCCGGGGAGCTGTTTTTT
CASSRWTGSGELFF
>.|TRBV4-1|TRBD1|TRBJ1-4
TGCGCCAGCAGCCAAGCCGGGACAGGGTCCGAAAAACTGTTTTTT
CASSQAGTGSEKLFF
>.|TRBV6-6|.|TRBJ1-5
TGTGCCAGCAGCCTTCGAGGGTATCAGCCCCAGCATTTT
CASSLRGYQPQHF
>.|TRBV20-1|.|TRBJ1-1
TGCAGTGCTAGAGATACCCATCCGGGAGGCTGGGAAGCTTTCTTT
CSARDTHPGGWEAFF
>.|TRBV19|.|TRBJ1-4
TGTGCCACCGCCCGCCAGGGACGACTGTTTTTT
CATARQGRLFF
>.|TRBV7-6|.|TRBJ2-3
TGTGCCAGCAGCTTAGTGGGGATCATAGGAGATACGCAGTATTTT
CASSLVGIIGDTQYF
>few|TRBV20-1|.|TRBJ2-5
TGCAGTGCAATGGATAGGGGGAAGGAGGAGACCCAGTACTTC
CSAMDRGKEETQYF
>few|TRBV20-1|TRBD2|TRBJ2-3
TGCAGTGCGCACGGCGGGGGGACCACAGATACGCAGTATTTT
CSAHGGGTTDTQYF